The present entry profiles one T cell receptor beta chain with its context. No antigen is known for it. cDNA libraries for TRB were generated by 5' RACE incorporating UMI labels. TCRdb reworked the 5' RACE reads into one entry per CDR3 protein, no DNA. In all, the sample yields around 88,000 distinct CDR3 sequences. The CDR3 length is 13 residues. Per germline, CDR1 SEHNR and CDR2 FQNEAQ (reference sequence). This sample was taken from a study of CXCR3-negative and CXCR3-positive naive CD8 T cells. Background on the study: Sequencing yielded around 150 million TRB reads, roughly 1.5 +/- 0.3 million per library.

General observations from the study: Compared with CXCR3-negative naive cells, CXCR3-positive naive cells showed more hydrophobic TRB CDR3s.

The receptor was derived from a human donor in good health. Some clones in this sample may be carry-over from other donors' samples. The sample taken for sequencing was naive CXCR3+ CD8+ T cells from blood. Documented subset: CD45RO-CCR7+CD27+CD95- naive CD8+ T cells expressing CXCR3 (TNR3+). J is TRBJ2-1 and V is TRBV7-9; TCRdb's D gene call, TRBD2, goes unchecked for lack of DNA. CDR3 sequence reads: CASRSTSDYEQFF. The full variable domain, completed using reference TRBV7-9 and TRBJ2-1, is DTGVSQNPRHKITKRGQNVTFRCDPISEHNRLYWYRQTLGQGPEFLTYFQNEAQLEKSRLLSDRFSAERPKGSFSTLEIQRTEQGDSAMYLCASRSTSDYEQFFGPGTRLTVL.